Each of the 26 T cell receptor beta chains below was sequenced from the same sample in a study of CD8 T cells in Susac syndrome. Random hexamers were used to reverse transcribe roughly 0.45 to 1 ug of RNA. TCRdb used MiXCR to reprocess the immunoSEQ multiplex PCR reads, holding one entry per CDR3 protein. This repertoire shows about 49,000 distinct CDR3 sequences, 93% found once; its top ten account for roughly 0.52%. Sequencing input: CD8+ T cells from PBMCs. These receptor sequences come from a human donor in good health.

This rearrangement joins TRBV7-9 to TRBJ2-5; TRBD2 matches 9 bases. Germline assignment: CDR1 SEHNR and CDR2 FQNEAQ (reference sequence). The CDR3 sequence is 17 residues long. V shed 0 bases and J 1 base; nucleotides not matched to a gene: 6. CDR3 sequence: CASSLAGGRDSQETQYF. In DNA form, the CDR3 reads TGTGCCAGCAGCTTAGCTGGCGGGAGGGACTCCCAAGAGACCCAGTACTTC.

This chain links TRBV7-9 with TRBJ2-7, with 12 bases identical to TRBD2. Per the germline V gene, CDR1 is SEHNR and CDR2 is FQNEAQ (reference sequence). The length of the CDR3 is 14 residues. V shed 6 bases and J 2 bases; nucleotides not matched to a gene: 2. CDR3 sequence: CASSLAGGTYEQYF. In DNA form, the CDR3 reads TGTGCCAGCAGTCTAGCGGGAGGGACCTACGAGCAGTACTTC.

The J gene is TRBJ2-7, the V gene TRBV28; maybe TRBD2 (6 bases). Germline CDR1 is MDHEN and CDR2 is SYDVKM. The CDR3 contains 15 residues. V was clipped by 3 bases and J by 7 bases, with 19 bases between them. The CDR3 loop is CASSLGGRRLAEQYF. Written as DNA, the CDR3 is TGTGCCAGCAGTTTGGGGGGACGGCGGCTCGCGGAGCAGTACTTC. Based on the CDR3 plus reference TRBV28 and TRBJ2-7, the full variable domain is DVKVTQSSRYLVKRTGEKVFLECVQDMDHENMFWYRQDPGLGLRLIYFSYDVKMKEKGDIPEGYSVSREKKERFSLILESASTNQTSMYLCASSLGGRRLAEQYFGPGTRLTVT.

V gene TRBV3-1 combines with J gene TRBJ2-4; 11 bases line up with TRBD2. Trimming at V came to 7 bases and at J to 0 bases, leaving 11 bases not matched to a gene. This CDR3 has 18 amino acids. Germline V CDR1 and CDR2: LGHDT, YNNKEL (reference sequence). This CDR3 reads CASTQGLADPLAKNIQYF. CDR3 coding DNA: TGTGCCAGCACCCAGGGACTAGCGGACCCATTAGCCAAAAACATTCAGTACTTC.

This sequence joins TRBV27 and TRBJ2-7; a possible D gene is TRBD2 (6 bases). This CDR3 spans 13 amino acids. Germline V gene lookup returns CDR1 MNHEY and CDR2 SMNVEV (reference sequence). With 5 bases removed from V and 7 bases from J, the gap between germline ends came to 15 bases. Here the CDR3 reads CASSPTAAGEQYF. CDR3 bases: TGTGCCAGCAGTCCGACAGCGGCGGGGGAGCAGTACTTC.

This sequence joins TRBV3-1 and TRBJ2-5; 9 nucleotides line up with TRBD2. Germline values: CDR1 LGHDT, CDR2 YNNKEL (reference sequence). The CDR3 extends over 16 amino acids. V was pared by 4 bases and J by 5 bases, with 11 bases of the junction left unmatched. CDR3 in amino acids: CASSPLAGVPPETQYF. The CDR3 DNA reads as TGTGCCAGCAGCCCTTTAGCGGGAGTCCCCCCGGAGACCCAGTACTTC.

This chain connects TRBV28 to TRBJ2-1, with D uncertain. Trimming took off 3 bases at V and 8 bases at J, with 2 bases between the two ends. The CDR3 has 10 amino acids. The V gene's germline CDR1 is MDHEN and CDR2 SYDVKM. Written as DNA, the CDR3 is TGTGCCAGCAGTTTCGATGAGCAGTTCTTC. It is translated as CASSFDEQFF. Variable domain in full (rest from reference TRBV28 and TRBJ2-1): DVKVTQSSRYLVKRTGEKVFLECVQDMDHENMFWYRQDPGLGLRLIYFSYDVKMKEKGDIPEGYSVSREKKERFSLILESASTNQTSMYLCASSFDEQFFGPGTRLTVL.

The chain is built from TRBV9 and TRBJ1-1, with no clear D. Trimming pared 4 bases from V and 4 bases from J, leaving 11 bases between. CDR3 length: 13 residues. CDR1 and CDR2 from the germline V gene are SGDLS and YYNGEE. This chain's CDR3 is CASSPYSPTEAFF. The CDR3 DNA reads as TGTGCCAGCAGCCCGTACAGTCCCACTGAAGCTTTCTTT.

This clonotype showed up just once. The V and J genes are TRBV9 and TRBJ1-4, with a possible D match to TRBD1 (5 bases). V was clipped by 5 bases and J by 5 bases, with 13 bases between them. Germline V gene data show CDR1 as SGDLS and CDR2 as YYNGEE. This CDR3 comprises 14 residues. As DNA, the CDR3 is TGTGCCAGCAGAAGGGGCCTCGGCAATGAAAAACTGTTTTTT. This gives the protein CASRRGLGNEKLFF.

This chain joins TRBV27 and TRBJ2-3; 10 nucleotides agree with TRBD2. J lost 2 bases, V lost 0 bases, and 2 bases had no gene match. CDR3 size: 16 residues. Germline assignment: CDR1 MNHEY and CDR2 SMNVEV (reference sequence). The CDR3 reads CASSLSTSGNTDTQYF. The CDR3 bases are TGTGCCAGCAGTTTATCAACTAGCGGGAACACAGATACGCAGTATTTT.

This chain connects TRBV20-1 to TRBJ2-7; D is unclear. CDR1 DFQATT and CDR2 SNEGSKA come from the germline V gene (reference sequence). V shed 4 bases and J shed 0 bases, with 16 bases lying between them. The CDR3 totals 15 residues. CDR3 sequence: CSAMPYDMNSYEQYF. CDR3 nucleotides: TGCAGTGCTATGCCCTACGACATGAACTCCTACGAGCAGTACTTC.

This clonotype showed up just a few times. The V and J genes are TRBV29-1 and TRBJ2-7; TRBD2 aligns across 11 bases. CDR1 and CDR2 (germline): SQVTM, ANQGSEA. The J segment lost 3 bases and the V segment lost 7 bases, leaving 5 bases of the junction unmatched. This CDR3 is built from 13 residues. In DNA, the CDR3 is TGCAGCGCTTTAGCGGGAGGGAACTACGAGCAGTACTTC. Residues: CSALAGGNYEQYF.

The chain uses TRBV6-2 or TRBV6-3 and TRBJ2-1; D tentatively reads TRBD1 or TRBD2 (5 bases each). V lost 5 bases and J lost 0, with 8 bases in between. Germline V gene sequence: CDR1 MNHEY, CDR2 SVGEGT. This CDR3 contains 14 residues. Here the CDR3 DNA reads TGTGCCAGCAGTCCCGGGACCTCCTACAATGAGCAGTTCTTC. Protein: CASSPGTSYNEQFF.

V is TRBV4-1 and J is TRBJ2-5, with 9 bases fitting TRBD1. CDR1 MGHRA and CDR2 YSYEKL come from the germline V gene. CDR3 size: 14 residues. Trimming removed 4 bases from V and 7 bases from J; junction bases left unmatched: 7. The CDR3 here is CASSPGTGSWTQYF. The CDR3 coding sequence is TGCGCCAGCAGCCCGGGGACAGGGTCGTGGACCCAGTACTTC.

The rearrangement uses TRBV13 and TRBJ2-1; 12 bases agree with TRBD2. Germline CDR1 and CDR2: PRHDT and FYEKMQ (reference sequence). V shed 1 base and J 9 bases; nucleotides not matched to a gene: 7. This CDR3 contains 16 residues. For the CDR3, the DNA is TGTGCCAGCAGCTTAGAGACTAGCGGGAGAACAATTGAGCAGTTCTTC. Its protein is CASSLETSGRTIEQFF.

The J gene is TRBJ2-3, the V gene TRBV7-9; 8 nucleotides align to TRBD1. This CDR3 has 16 residues. V shed 5 bases, J shed 0 bases, and the junction held 7 bases outside the gene matches. Per germline, CDR1 SEHNR and CDR2 FQNEAQ (reference sequence). This CDR3 reads CASSQSRQGSTDTQYF. The CDR3 nucleotides read TGTGCCAGCAGCCAAAGTCGACAGGGGAGCACAGATACGCAGTATTTT.

The genes are TRBV28 and TRBJ2-7; the D is unclear. The CDR3 runs 12 residues. The V end was cut by 7 bases, the J end by 7 bases, with 14 bases between. Germline V gives CDR1 MDHEN, CDR2 SYDVKM. The CDR3: CASTAPGGEQYF. The CDR3 coding sequence is TGTGCCAGCACGGCTCCCGGCGGAGAGCAGTACTTC.

The J gene is TRBJ1-2, the V gene TRBV5-1; D ambiguous. The CDR3 is made up of 14 amino acids. Trimming took off 4 bases at V and 3 bases at J, with 13 bases between the two ends. Germline V lookup: CDR1 SGHRS, CDR2 YFSETQ. This CDR3 is CASSITSADYGYTF. DNA of the CDR3: TGCGCCAGCAGCATCACATCCGCGGACTATGGCTACACCTTC. Together with reference TRBV5-1 and TRBJ1-2, the CDR3 gives the full variable domain: KAGVTQTPRYLIKTRGQQVTLSCSPISGHRSVSWYQQTPGQGLQFLFEYFSETQRNKGNFPGRFSGRQFSNSRSEMNVSTLELGDSALYLCASSITSADYGYTFGSGTRLTVV.

For the CDR3, the DNA is TGTGCCAGCAGTTTATCGGGCCAGGCAAATGAGCAGTTCTTC. Amino acids: CASSLSGQANEQFF. V gene TRBV27 combines with J gene TRBJ2-1; D call uncertain. V was cut by 0 bases and J by 7 bases, with 10 bases left in between. CDR3 length: 14 amino acids. From germline, CDR1 is MNHEY and CDR2 SMNVEV (reference sequence).

The chain couples TRBV5-6 to TRBJ1-2; tentative D call: TRBD1 (6 bases). This CDR3 comprises 14 residues. With 4 bases removed from V and 8 bases from J, the gap between germline ends came to 18 bases. Germline V gene sequence: CDR1 SGHDT, CDR2 YYEEEE. The DNA of the CDR3 is TGTGCCAGCAGCCGGTCCGGGACACGCTACGGCTACACCTTC. Translating it yields CASSRSGTRYGYTF.

This clonotype was counted once. The chain carries TRBV28 and TRBJ2-1; 11 nucleotides line up with TRBD2. The CDR3 totals 15 residues. Losses at the gene ends were 2 bases for V and 4 bases for J; bases not matched to a gene: 1. In germline, CDR1 is MDHEN, CDR2 SYDVKM. This CDR3 reads CASSLGTSGYNEQFF. The CDR3 DNA sequence: TGTGCCAGCAGTTTAGGGACTAGCGGATACAATGAGCAGTTCTTC. The full variable domain, completed using reference TRBV28 and TRBJ2-1, is DVKVTQSSRYLVKRTGEKVFLECVQDMDHENMFWYRQDPGLGLRLIYFSYDVKMKEKGDIPEGYSVSREKKERFSLILESASTNQTSMYLCASSLGTSGYNEQFFGPGTRLTVL.

The chain uses TRBV20-1 and TRBJ1-1; maybe TRBD1 (6 bases). Germline V gene lookup returns CDR1 DFQATT and CDR2 SNEGSKA (reference sequence). Trimming removed 6 bases from V and 0 bases from J, with 17 bases in between. The length of the CDR3 is 15 residues. The CDR3 here is CSADPPNRVNTEAFF. The CDR3 DNA follows: TGCAGTGCCGATCCCCCGAACAGGGTGAACACTGAAGCTTTCTTT.

This clonotype appeared a few times. The V and J genes are TRBV13 and TRBJ2-7; 11 bases map to TRBD1. Germline CDR1 is PRHDT and CDR2 is FYEKMQ (reference sequence). V was pared by 5 bases and J by 6 bases, with 18 bases of the junction left unmatched. The CDR3 totals 18 residues. The CDR3 coding sequence is TGTGCCAGCAGCGGGGGACAGGGGGGGTCGGGCAAGATCGCCGAGCAGTACTTC. This sequence encodes CASSGGQGGSGKIAEQYF. The variable domain in full, completed from reference TRBV13 and TRBJ2-7, reads AAGVIQSPRHLIKEKRETATLKCYPIPRHDTVYWYQQGPGQDPQFLISFYEKMQSDKGSIPDRFSAQQFSDYHSELNMSSLELGDSALYFCASSGGQGGSGKIAEQYFGPGTRLTVT.

The genes are TRBV19 and TRBJ1-1; D is undetermined. This CDR3 is built from 12 residues. The germline V and J ends were trimmed by 9 bases and 2 bases, with 10 bases remaining between them. The germline gives CDR1 LNHDA, CDR2 SQIVND (reference sequence). CDR3 nucleotides: TGTGCCAGCGAAGGCCTCAACACTGAAGCTTTCTTT. Encoded protein: CASEGLNTEAFF.

The chain couples TRBV7-9 to TRBJ2-5; D remains unclear. The V end lost 4 bases, the J end lost 1 base, and 10 bases lay between the germline ends. Germline V gives CDR1 SEHNR, CDR2 FQNEAQ (reference sequence). The CDR3 totals 14 residues. The CDR3 DNA sequence: TGTGCCAGCAGCTCCGCCCACCTCCAAGAGACCCAGTACTTC. Translation: CASSSAHLQETQYF. Using reference TRBV7-9 and TRBJ2-5 for the parts outside the CDR3, the full variable domain is DTGVSQNPRHKITKRGQNVTFRCDPISEHNRLYWYRQTLGQGPEFLTYFQNEAQLEKSRLLSDRFSAERPKGSFSTLEIQRTEQGDSAMYLCASSSAHLQETQYFGPGTRLLVL.

This rearrangement joins TRBV6-5 to TRBJ1-1, with D hard to call. The ends were cut back, 2 bases at V and 0 bases at J, with 10 bases in the middle. CDR3 length: 15 amino acids. Germline V gene data show CDR1 as MNHEY and CDR2 as SVGAGI. CDR3 sequence: CASSYVGYLNTEAFF. The CDR3 DNA is TGTGCCAGCAGTTACGTGGGGTATTTGAACACTGAAGCTTTCTTT.